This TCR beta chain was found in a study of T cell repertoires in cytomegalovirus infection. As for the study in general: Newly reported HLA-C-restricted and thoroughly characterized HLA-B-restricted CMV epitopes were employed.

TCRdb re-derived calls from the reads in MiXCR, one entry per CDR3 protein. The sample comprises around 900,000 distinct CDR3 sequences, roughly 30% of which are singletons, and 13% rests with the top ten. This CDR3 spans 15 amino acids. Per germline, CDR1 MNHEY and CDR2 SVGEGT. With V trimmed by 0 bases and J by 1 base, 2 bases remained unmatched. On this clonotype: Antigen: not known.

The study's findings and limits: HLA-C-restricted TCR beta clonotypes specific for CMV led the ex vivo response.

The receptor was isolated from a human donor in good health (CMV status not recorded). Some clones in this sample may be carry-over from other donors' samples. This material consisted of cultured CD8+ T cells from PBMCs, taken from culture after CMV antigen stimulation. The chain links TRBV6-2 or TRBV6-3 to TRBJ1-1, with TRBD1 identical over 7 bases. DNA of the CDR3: TGTGCCAGCAGTTACTCAAGGGGGCGGAACACTGAAGCTTTCTTT. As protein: CASSYSRGRNTEAFF.